These T cell receptor beta chains were read from a single sample in a study of blood T cell repertoires in COVID-19. Profiling relied on immunoSEQ multiplex PCR, and the TCRdb table lists in-frame clones only, not all of them. The data show 370,000 or so clones, roughly 80% seen once. The sequenced sample consisted of peripheral blood. The source is a human donor with acute or convalescent COVID-19. The donor label of this sample is uncertain. The CDR3 runs from the conserved cysteine through the conserved F or W. Fields, in order: V gene, clone size, D gene, J gene, CDR3 protein, CDR3 DNA. A D gene is named only where the DNA matches it firmly. Not every row has a clone size; where given, it reads once, few, many or a size class.

TRBV5-4	.	TRBD1	TRBJ1-1	CASSRDRITEAFF	TGTGCCAGCAGCCGGGACAGAATAACTGAAGCTTTCTTT
TRBV5-4	.	.	TRBJ1-1	CASSLDRPGVDRAFF	TGTGCCAGCAGCTTGGACAGGCCGGGCGTTGACCGGGCTTTCTTT
TRBV6-5	.	TRBD1	TRBJ1-5	CASSYSNRGNQPQHF	TGTGCCAGCAGTTACTCGAACAGGGGGAATCAGCCCCAGCATTTT
TRBV6-2/TRBV6-3	few	TRBD2	TRBJ2-7	CASSYEFGTRGKAWIEQYF	TGTGCCAGCAGTTACGAGTTTGGGACTAGGGGAAAAGCTTGGATCGAGCAGTACTTC
TRBV7-2	.	TRBD2	TRBJ2-4	CASSLAGLVTSNIQYF	TGTGCCAGCAGCTTAGCTGGACTAGTAACGTCGAACATTCAGTACTTC
TRBV2	.	TRBD1	TRBJ2-3	CASVQTGRGDTQYF	TGTGCCAGCGTCCAGACAGGGCGAGGGGATACGCAGTATTTT
TRBV15	.	.	TRBJ1-2	CATSSTTGYGYTF	TGTGCCACCAGCAGCACTACAGGGTATGGCTACACCTTC
TRBV19	.	.	TRBJ2-7	CASSFRQGQVYEQYF	TGTGCCAGTAGTTTCCGTCAGGGGCAAGTCTACGAGCAGTACTTC
TRBV29-1	.	.	TRBJ2-5	CSVEAGKETQYF	TGCAGCGTTGAGGCAGGGAAAGAGACCCAGTACTTC
TRBV18	.	.	TRBJ1-1	CASSPDSTNTEAFF	TGTGCCAGCTCACCGGACAGCACGAACACTGAAGCTTTCTTT
TRBV7-9	.	TRBD2	TRBJ2-3	CASSFPLAGGPFADTQYF	TGTGCCAGCAGCTTTCCCCTAGCGGGAGGGCCTTTCGCAGATACGCAGTATTTT
TRBV5-1	.	.	TRBJ1-1	CASSFTAPNTEAFF	TGCGCCAGCAGCTTCACAGCCCCGAACACTGAAGCTTTCTTT
TRBV5-1	.	TRBD1	TRBJ2-4	CASSLGTGRSNIQYF	TGCGCCAGCAGCTTGGGGACAGGGAGGTCTAACATTCAGTACTTC
TRBV3-1/TRBV3-2	.	TRBD1	TRBJ1-2	CASSYTGTGKAGYTF	TGTGCCAGCAGCTATACCGGGACAGGGAAGGCAGGCTACACCTTC
TRBV9	.	.	TRBJ2-5	CASSVATGRQGEETQYF	TGTGCCAGCAGCGTAGCTACAGGACGCCAAGGCGAGGAGACCCAGTACTTC
TRBV3-1/TRBV3-2	.	.	TRBJ2-1	CASSHLFGGAYNEQFF	TGTGCCAGCAGCCATCTCTTTGGGGGGGCTTACAATGAGCAGTTCTTC
TRBV5-1	.	TRBD1	TRBJ1-4	CASSSGGQGSEKLFF	TGCGCCAGCAGCTCGGGGGGACAGGGTTCTGAAAAACTGTTTTTT
TRBV5-1	.	TRBD1	TRBJ2-7	CASSLRPGTGPYEQYF	TGCGCCAGCAGCTTGAGACCCGGGACAGGGCCTTACGAGCAGTACTTC
TRBV7-6	.	.	TRBJ1-5	CASSLAPTLGAQPQHF	TGTGCCAGCAGCTTAGCGCCGACACTGGGGGCTCAGCCCCAGCATTTT
TRBV6-1	.	.	TRBJ1-6	CASSERQGGSPLHF	TGTGCCAGCAGTGAGAGGCAGGGCGGTTCACCCCTCCACTTT
TRBV3-1/TRBV3-2	once	TRBD2	TRBJ2-1	CASSQVLAGEFEQFF	TGTGCCAGCAGTCAAGTACTAGCGGGAGAATTTGAGCAGTTCTTC
TRBV18	.	TRBD1	TRBJ1-1	CASSPPGTVWNTEAFF	TGTGCCAGCTCACCACCAGGGACAGTCTGGAACACTGAAGCTTTCTTT
TRBV10-1	.	TRBD2	TRBJ2-1	CASSVGLAGAGIADEQFF	TGCGCCAGCAGTGTGGGGCTAGCGGGGGCCGGTATAGCGGATGAGCAGTTCTTC
TRBV6-5	.	.	TRBJ1-2	CASNAQAMVGYIAF	TGTGCCAGCAACGCTCAGGCTATGGTGGGCTATATCGCCTTC
TRBV9	.	.	TRBJ2-1	CASSVAFHRDGEQFF	TGTGCCAGCAGCGTAGCTTTCCACAGGGATGGTGAGCAGTTCTTC
TRBV12-5	.	.	TRBJ2-7	CASGFLTQSRGPYEQYF	TGTGCTAGTGGTTTCCTAACCCAATCCAGGGGACCCTACGAGCAGTACTTC
TRBV13	.	.	TRBJ2-2	CASSSREAGELFF	TGTGCCAGCAGTTCTAGGGAGGCCGGGGAGCTGTTTTTT
TRBV29-1	.	.	TRBJ2-1	CSATQGSSYNEQFF	TGCAGCGCTACCCAGGGGAGCTCCTACAATGAGCAGTTCTTC
TRBV2	once	TRBD2	TRBJ2-5	CASTGLAEQETQYF	TGTGCCAGCACCGGACTAGCGGAGCAAGAGACCCAGTACTTC
TRBV7-6	.	.	TRBJ2-1	CASSPRAASSYNEQFF	TGTGCCAGCAGCCCAAGAGCGGCCAGCTCCTACAATGAGCAGTTCTTC
TRBV30	.	.	TRBJ2-7	CAAYRATYEQYF	TGTGCTGCCTATCGCGCTACCTACGAGCAGTACTTC
TRBV10-3	few	TRBD2	TRBJ2-1	CAISARTSGNNEQFF	TGTGCCATCAGCGCTAGGACTAGCGGGAATAATGAGCAGTTCTTC
TRBV14	.	TRBD1	TRBJ2-7	CASSQAGDRGRYEQYF	TGTGCCAGCAGCCAAGCCGGGGACAGGGGACGCTACGAGCAGTACTTC
TRBV15	few	.	TRBJ2-7	CATSRGHGQGSLYEQYF	TGTGCCACCAGCAGGGGGCACGGGCAAGGATCCTTATACGAGCAGTACTTC
TRBV27	.	TRBD2	TRBJ2-3	CASSLKTGGSLDTQYF	TGTGCCAGCAGCTTAAAAACGGGCGGGAGCTTAGATACGCAGTATTTT
TRBV29-1	.	.	TRBJ2-5	CSVERRQQETQYF	TGCAGCGTTGAACGGAGGCAACAAGAGACCCAGTACTTC
TRBV18	.	.	TRBJ1-1	CASSSTTKMNTEAFF	TGTGCCAGCTCATCAACGACAAAAATGAACACTGAAGCTTTCTTT
TRBV27	.	.	TRBJ1-2	CASSLRGAGGRGYTF	TGTGCCAGCAGTTTACGCGGGGCAGGAGGAAGGGGCTACACCTTC
TRBV12-3/TRBV12-4	.	.	TRBJ2-7	CASSFVHNYEQYF	TGTGCCAGCAGTTTTGTCCACAACTACGAGCAGTACTTC
TRBV9	few	.	TRBJ1-1	CASSGDSGTEAFF	TGTGCCAGCAGCGGCGACTCAGGGACTGAAGCTTTCTTT
TRBV18	.	TRBD2	TRBJ2-1	CASSSGLAGGGQSVFF	TGTGCCAGCTCATCCGGACTAGCGGGGGGAGGTCAATCGGTGTTCTTC
TRBV24-1	few	TRBD2	TRBJ2-1	CATSGGGGRYNEQFF	TGTGCCACCAGTGGCGGCGGGGGACGGTACAATGAGCAGTTCTTC
TRBV5-4	.	TRBD1	TRBJ1-1	CASSDLTGGRDTEAFF	TGTGCCAGCAGCGACTTAACAGGGGGCAGGGACACTGAAGCTTTCTTT
TRBV3-1/TRBV3-2	.	.	TRBJ2-7	CATQGQTSYEQYF	TGTGCCACTCAAGGACAGACCTCCTACGAGCAGTACTTC
TRBV18	.	TRBD1	TRBJ2-5	CASSPIGGVTQYF	TGTGCCAGCTCACCGATAGGGGGCGTGACCCAGTACTTC
TRBV18	once	.	TRBJ1-2	CASSTRQAVDGYTF	TGTGCCAGCTCAACCCGACAGGCGGTGGATGGCTACACCTTC
TRBV11-2	.	.	TRBJ2-3	CASSLFGGQNTDTQYF	TGTGCCAGCAGCTTATTTGGGGGACAAAATACAGATACGCAGTATTTT
TRBV28	.	TRBD1	TRBJ2-7	CASSRQGAKTYEQYF	TGTGCCAGCAGCCGTCAGGGGGCGAAAACCTACGAGCAGTACTTC